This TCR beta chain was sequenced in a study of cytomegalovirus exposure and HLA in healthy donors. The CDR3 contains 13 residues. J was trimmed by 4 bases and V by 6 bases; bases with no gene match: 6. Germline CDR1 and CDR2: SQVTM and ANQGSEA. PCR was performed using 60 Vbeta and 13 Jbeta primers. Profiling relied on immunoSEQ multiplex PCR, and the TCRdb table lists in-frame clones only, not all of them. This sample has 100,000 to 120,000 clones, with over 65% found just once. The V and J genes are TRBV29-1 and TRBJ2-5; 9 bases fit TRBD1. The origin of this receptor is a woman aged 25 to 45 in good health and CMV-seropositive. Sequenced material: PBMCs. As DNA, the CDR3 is TGCAGCGTCGACAGGGGGAAGAGAGAGACCCAGTACTTC. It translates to CSVDRGKRETQYF.